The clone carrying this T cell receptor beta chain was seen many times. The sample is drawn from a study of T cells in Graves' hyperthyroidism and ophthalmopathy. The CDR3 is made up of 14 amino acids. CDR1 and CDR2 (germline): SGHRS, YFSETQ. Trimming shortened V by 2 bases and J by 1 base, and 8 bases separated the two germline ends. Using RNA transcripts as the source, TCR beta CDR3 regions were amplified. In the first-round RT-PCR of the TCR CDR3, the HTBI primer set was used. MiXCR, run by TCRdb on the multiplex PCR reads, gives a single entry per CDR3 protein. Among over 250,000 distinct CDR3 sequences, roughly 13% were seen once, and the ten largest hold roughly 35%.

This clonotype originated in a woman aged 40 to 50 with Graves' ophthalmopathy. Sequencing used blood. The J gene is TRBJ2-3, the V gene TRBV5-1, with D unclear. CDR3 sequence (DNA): TGCGCCAGCAGCTTCGAGACTGGCACAGATACGCAGTATTTT. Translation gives CASSFETGTDTQYF.